This note documents a single T cell receptor (beta chain) sequence. Antigen specificity is unknown. Libraries were prepared by immunoSEQ multiplex PCR; TCRdb keeps only in-frame clonotypes and omits some of them. The sample holds more than 2 million clones, about 95% seen once. The data stem from a study of shared clonotypes between healthy human individuals. Across the whole study: A donor's plate count was three for CD4 naive and three for CD4 memory; CD8 naive had two and CD8 memory one.

Naive CD8 cells, CD45RO-negative and positively selected for CCR7, excluded terminally differentiated effector memory CD45RA+ cells. The CDR3 loop spans 14 amino acids. Trimming took 5 bases from V and 2 from J, leaving 7 bases between them. Germline assignment: CDR1 MNHNS and CDR2 SASEGT. Study-wide results and caveats: Researchers sampled blood only, noting tissue repertoires likely differ.

Sequenced sample: naive CD8+ T cells sorted from blood. The chain carries TRBV6-1 and TRBJ2-6; D unresolved. The clonotype was recovered from a man aged 18 to 30 in good health. The CDR3 DNA follows: TGTGCCAGCAGTTTGGGAACTGGGGCCAACGTCCTGACTTTC. This translates into CASSLGTGANVLTF.